This is a list of T cell receptor beta chains from one sample in a study of blood T cell repertoires in COVID-19. Using immunoSEQ multiplex PCR, the repertoire was profiled, and TCRdb retains in-frame clones only, with some absent. Here the sample spans 81,000 or so clones, about 92% being singletons. The sequenced sample consisted of peripheral blood. The receptors derive from a woman between 55 and 75 years old with active COVID-19. Each CDR3 is given without its conserved first and last residue. Fields, in order: V gene, J gene, clone size, CDR3 protein. Only part of the rows carry a size: once, few, many, or a class if the clone is expanded.

TRBV14	TRBJ2-7	-	ASSQPGTGVPYEQY
TRBV7-2	TRBJ2-5	once	ASSITGYGTQY
TRBV3-1/TRBV3-2	TRBJ2-3	once	ASSQVRLAGATSTDTQY
TRBV5-1	TRBJ2-1	-	ASAWQVYNEQF
TRBV7-9	TRBJ2-2	-	ASSLKLEHRGAV
TRBV2	TRBJ2-1	-	ASYRQGASNQF
TRBV28	TRBJ2-1	-	ASRHPGVNEQF
TRBV9	TRBJ2-7	-	ASSVEAGQTYEQY
TRBV18	TRBJ1-5	-	ASSPDRGNQPQH
TRBV6-1	TRBJ2-1	once	ASSEEIRTEYNEQF
TRBV19	TRBJ2-1	-	ASSIPASGDWRRNEQF
TRBV6-2/TRBV6-3	TRBJ2-5	-	ASSYRRTQETQY
TRBV9	TRBJ1-5	-	ASSVAGHDSNQPQH
TRBV5-1	TRBJ2-1	-	ASSLGQGNNEQF
TRBV11-2	TRBJ2-5	-	ASSSWGRLAGDGETQY